These T cell receptor beta chains were read from a single sample in a study of control samples from healthy donors and cancer patients. Libraries were prepared by immunoSEQ multiplex PCR; TCRdb keeps only in-frame clonotypes and omits some of them. The sample records over 150,000 clones, 85% to 95% being singletons. Material: blood. All receptors derive from a woman between 18 and 30 years old in good health. CDR3s include the opening cysteine and the closing phenylalanine or tryptophan. Fields, in order: V gene, clone size, J gene, D gene, CDR3 DNA, CDR3 protein. D genes are given only for firm matches. The size field is filled for only some rows; it gives once, few, many or a size class.

v_call: TRBV7-2
clone_size: .
j_call: TRBJ2-3
d_call: .
cdr3_nt: TGTGCCAGCAGCTTAGGCTGGCTGGCGGATACGCAGTATTTT
cdr3_aa: CASSLGWLADTQYF

v_call: TRBV7-8
clone_size: .
j_call: TRBJ1-3
d_call: .
cdr3_nt: TGTGCCAGCAGCTTAGGGAGCAATTTTTTCTCTGGAAACACCATATATTTT
cdr3_aa: CASSLGSNFFSGNTIYF

v_call: TRBV5-1
clone_size: .
j_call: TRBJ1-1
d_call: .
cdr3_nt: TGCGCCAGCAGCGGCCGGGACACGTGGAACACTGAAGCTTTCTTT
cdr3_aa: CASSGRDTWNTEAFF

v_call: TRBV7-2
clone_size: .
j_call: TRBJ2-3
d_call: TRBD2
cdr3_nt: TGTGCCAGCAGCTCGGGGGGGCTCGGGACAGATACGCAGTATTTT
cdr3_aa: CASSSGGLGTDTQYF

v_call: TRBV5-4
clone_size: once
j_call: TRBJ1-2
d_call: .
cdr3_nt: TGTGCCAGCAGCTTTCCGGGAACCTATGGCTACACCTTC
cdr3_aa: CASSFPGTYGYTF

v_call: TRBV6-2/TRBV6-3
clone_size: .
j_call: TRBJ1-2
d_call: TRBD1
cdr3_nt: TGTGCCAGCAGCTGGGACAGCTCTACCTATGGCTACACCTTC
cdr3_aa: CASSWDSSTYGYTF

v_call: TRBV18
clone_size: .
j_call: TRBJ2-2
d_call: .
cdr3_nt: TGTGCCAGCTCACCGATCCAATCCGGGGAGCTGTTTTTT
cdr3_aa: CASSPIQSGELFF

v_call: TRBV10-2
clone_size: .
j_call: TRBJ2-1
d_call: .
cdr3_nt: TGCGCCAGCAGTGAGGGGGACCCCTACAATGAGCAGTTCTTC
cdr3_aa: CASSEGDPYNEQFF

v_call: TRBV3-1/TRBV3-2
clone_size: .
j_call: TRBJ2-7
d_call: .
cdr3_nt: TGTGCCAGCAGCCAACGTCGGGGCCGCACCCTCTACGAGCAGTACTTC
cdr3_aa: CASSQRRGRTLYEQYF

v_call: TRBV12-5
clone_size: .
j_call: TRBJ2-7
d_call: TRBD1
cdr3_nt: TGTGCTAGTGGGATGGGGACAGGGGCCTACGAGCAGTACTTC
cdr3_aa: CASGMGTGAYEQYF

v_call: TRBV3-1/TRBV3-2
clone_size: .
j_call: TRBJ1-2
d_call: .
cdr3_nt: TGTGCCAGCAGCCTTGGTCAGGGCTACACCTTC
cdr3_aa: CASSLGQGYTF

v_call: TRBV6-5
clone_size: .
j_call: TRBJ1-1
d_call: .
cdr3_nt: TGTGCCAGCAGTACTGGCACTGAAGCTTTCTTT
cdr3_aa: CASSTGTEAFF

v_call: TRBV2
clone_size: .
j_call: TRBJ2-5
d_call: .
cdr3_nt: TGTGCCAGCACCAGCTTATCTGGGCGAGAGACCCAGTACTTC
cdr3_aa: CASTSLSGRETQYF

v_call: TRBV3-1/TRBV3-2
clone_size: .
j_call: TRBJ2-5
d_call: .
cdr3_nt: TGTGCCAGCAGCCAACAGACCCAGTACTTC
cdr3_aa: CASSQQTQYF

v_call: TRBV6-2/TRBV6-3
clone_size: once
j_call: TRBJ2-1
d_call: TRBD2
cdr3_nt: TGTGCCAGCAGTCTACTAGCGGGCTCCTACAATGAGCAGTTCTTC
cdr3_aa: CASSLLAGSYNEQFF